This T cell receptor beta chain was documented in a study of OX40 agonist ivuxolimab in advanced cancers. At the level of the study: Cohort: 80% to 90% men, mean age around 60, aged roughly 23 to 79.

Samples were taken at baseline and on day 1 of cycles 4 and 7. V dropped 4 bases and J dropped 5 bases, with 14 bases sitting between them. Germline V gene lookup returns CDR1 SNHLY and CDR2 FYNNEI. The CDR3 is 15 residues long. TCRdb's table, derived via immunoSEQ multiplex PCR, lists solely in-frame clones and lacks some. The table includes about 79,000 clones, about 90% detected once. V is TRBV2 and J is TRBJ2-2, with D unclear. The receptor comes from an adult with an advanced solid tumor such as melanoma, head and neck, liver or kidney cancer. The specimen comprised CD4+ or CD8+ T cells sorted from blood, sampled in a trial of the OX40 agonist ivuxolimab. The CDR3 DNA reads as TGTGCCAGCAGTGGATTGACGAGTCGGACCGGGGAGCTGTTTTTT. Encoded protein: CASSGLTSRTGELFF.